This T cell receptor (beta chain) was documented in a study of T cell responses to AZD1222 COVID-19 vaccine. The method was immunoSEQ multiplex PCR; TCRdb's version includes in-frame clones alone and lacks a portion of them. In the table there are approximately 98,000 clones, more than 70% of which are singletons. Study-wide findings and caveats: A rise in Spike-specific TCR breadth and depth followed two AZD1222 doses.

In this sample, this clone turned up a few times. The antigen is not known. V was clipped by 6 bases and J by 7 bases, with 15 bases between them. The CDR3 length is 13 residues. Germline CDR1 and CDR2: MNHEY and SMNVEV (reference sequence). The rearrangement joins TRBV27 to TRBJ1-1; possibly TRBD1 for D (5 bases). The receptor was derived from an adult in good health. Sequences were derived from peripheral blood, sampled on day 0 of AZD1222 vaccination. Here the CDR3 DNA reads TGTGCCAGCAGGGGACGGGAAAGGGGTGAAGCTTTCTTT. It codes for CASRGRERGEAFF.